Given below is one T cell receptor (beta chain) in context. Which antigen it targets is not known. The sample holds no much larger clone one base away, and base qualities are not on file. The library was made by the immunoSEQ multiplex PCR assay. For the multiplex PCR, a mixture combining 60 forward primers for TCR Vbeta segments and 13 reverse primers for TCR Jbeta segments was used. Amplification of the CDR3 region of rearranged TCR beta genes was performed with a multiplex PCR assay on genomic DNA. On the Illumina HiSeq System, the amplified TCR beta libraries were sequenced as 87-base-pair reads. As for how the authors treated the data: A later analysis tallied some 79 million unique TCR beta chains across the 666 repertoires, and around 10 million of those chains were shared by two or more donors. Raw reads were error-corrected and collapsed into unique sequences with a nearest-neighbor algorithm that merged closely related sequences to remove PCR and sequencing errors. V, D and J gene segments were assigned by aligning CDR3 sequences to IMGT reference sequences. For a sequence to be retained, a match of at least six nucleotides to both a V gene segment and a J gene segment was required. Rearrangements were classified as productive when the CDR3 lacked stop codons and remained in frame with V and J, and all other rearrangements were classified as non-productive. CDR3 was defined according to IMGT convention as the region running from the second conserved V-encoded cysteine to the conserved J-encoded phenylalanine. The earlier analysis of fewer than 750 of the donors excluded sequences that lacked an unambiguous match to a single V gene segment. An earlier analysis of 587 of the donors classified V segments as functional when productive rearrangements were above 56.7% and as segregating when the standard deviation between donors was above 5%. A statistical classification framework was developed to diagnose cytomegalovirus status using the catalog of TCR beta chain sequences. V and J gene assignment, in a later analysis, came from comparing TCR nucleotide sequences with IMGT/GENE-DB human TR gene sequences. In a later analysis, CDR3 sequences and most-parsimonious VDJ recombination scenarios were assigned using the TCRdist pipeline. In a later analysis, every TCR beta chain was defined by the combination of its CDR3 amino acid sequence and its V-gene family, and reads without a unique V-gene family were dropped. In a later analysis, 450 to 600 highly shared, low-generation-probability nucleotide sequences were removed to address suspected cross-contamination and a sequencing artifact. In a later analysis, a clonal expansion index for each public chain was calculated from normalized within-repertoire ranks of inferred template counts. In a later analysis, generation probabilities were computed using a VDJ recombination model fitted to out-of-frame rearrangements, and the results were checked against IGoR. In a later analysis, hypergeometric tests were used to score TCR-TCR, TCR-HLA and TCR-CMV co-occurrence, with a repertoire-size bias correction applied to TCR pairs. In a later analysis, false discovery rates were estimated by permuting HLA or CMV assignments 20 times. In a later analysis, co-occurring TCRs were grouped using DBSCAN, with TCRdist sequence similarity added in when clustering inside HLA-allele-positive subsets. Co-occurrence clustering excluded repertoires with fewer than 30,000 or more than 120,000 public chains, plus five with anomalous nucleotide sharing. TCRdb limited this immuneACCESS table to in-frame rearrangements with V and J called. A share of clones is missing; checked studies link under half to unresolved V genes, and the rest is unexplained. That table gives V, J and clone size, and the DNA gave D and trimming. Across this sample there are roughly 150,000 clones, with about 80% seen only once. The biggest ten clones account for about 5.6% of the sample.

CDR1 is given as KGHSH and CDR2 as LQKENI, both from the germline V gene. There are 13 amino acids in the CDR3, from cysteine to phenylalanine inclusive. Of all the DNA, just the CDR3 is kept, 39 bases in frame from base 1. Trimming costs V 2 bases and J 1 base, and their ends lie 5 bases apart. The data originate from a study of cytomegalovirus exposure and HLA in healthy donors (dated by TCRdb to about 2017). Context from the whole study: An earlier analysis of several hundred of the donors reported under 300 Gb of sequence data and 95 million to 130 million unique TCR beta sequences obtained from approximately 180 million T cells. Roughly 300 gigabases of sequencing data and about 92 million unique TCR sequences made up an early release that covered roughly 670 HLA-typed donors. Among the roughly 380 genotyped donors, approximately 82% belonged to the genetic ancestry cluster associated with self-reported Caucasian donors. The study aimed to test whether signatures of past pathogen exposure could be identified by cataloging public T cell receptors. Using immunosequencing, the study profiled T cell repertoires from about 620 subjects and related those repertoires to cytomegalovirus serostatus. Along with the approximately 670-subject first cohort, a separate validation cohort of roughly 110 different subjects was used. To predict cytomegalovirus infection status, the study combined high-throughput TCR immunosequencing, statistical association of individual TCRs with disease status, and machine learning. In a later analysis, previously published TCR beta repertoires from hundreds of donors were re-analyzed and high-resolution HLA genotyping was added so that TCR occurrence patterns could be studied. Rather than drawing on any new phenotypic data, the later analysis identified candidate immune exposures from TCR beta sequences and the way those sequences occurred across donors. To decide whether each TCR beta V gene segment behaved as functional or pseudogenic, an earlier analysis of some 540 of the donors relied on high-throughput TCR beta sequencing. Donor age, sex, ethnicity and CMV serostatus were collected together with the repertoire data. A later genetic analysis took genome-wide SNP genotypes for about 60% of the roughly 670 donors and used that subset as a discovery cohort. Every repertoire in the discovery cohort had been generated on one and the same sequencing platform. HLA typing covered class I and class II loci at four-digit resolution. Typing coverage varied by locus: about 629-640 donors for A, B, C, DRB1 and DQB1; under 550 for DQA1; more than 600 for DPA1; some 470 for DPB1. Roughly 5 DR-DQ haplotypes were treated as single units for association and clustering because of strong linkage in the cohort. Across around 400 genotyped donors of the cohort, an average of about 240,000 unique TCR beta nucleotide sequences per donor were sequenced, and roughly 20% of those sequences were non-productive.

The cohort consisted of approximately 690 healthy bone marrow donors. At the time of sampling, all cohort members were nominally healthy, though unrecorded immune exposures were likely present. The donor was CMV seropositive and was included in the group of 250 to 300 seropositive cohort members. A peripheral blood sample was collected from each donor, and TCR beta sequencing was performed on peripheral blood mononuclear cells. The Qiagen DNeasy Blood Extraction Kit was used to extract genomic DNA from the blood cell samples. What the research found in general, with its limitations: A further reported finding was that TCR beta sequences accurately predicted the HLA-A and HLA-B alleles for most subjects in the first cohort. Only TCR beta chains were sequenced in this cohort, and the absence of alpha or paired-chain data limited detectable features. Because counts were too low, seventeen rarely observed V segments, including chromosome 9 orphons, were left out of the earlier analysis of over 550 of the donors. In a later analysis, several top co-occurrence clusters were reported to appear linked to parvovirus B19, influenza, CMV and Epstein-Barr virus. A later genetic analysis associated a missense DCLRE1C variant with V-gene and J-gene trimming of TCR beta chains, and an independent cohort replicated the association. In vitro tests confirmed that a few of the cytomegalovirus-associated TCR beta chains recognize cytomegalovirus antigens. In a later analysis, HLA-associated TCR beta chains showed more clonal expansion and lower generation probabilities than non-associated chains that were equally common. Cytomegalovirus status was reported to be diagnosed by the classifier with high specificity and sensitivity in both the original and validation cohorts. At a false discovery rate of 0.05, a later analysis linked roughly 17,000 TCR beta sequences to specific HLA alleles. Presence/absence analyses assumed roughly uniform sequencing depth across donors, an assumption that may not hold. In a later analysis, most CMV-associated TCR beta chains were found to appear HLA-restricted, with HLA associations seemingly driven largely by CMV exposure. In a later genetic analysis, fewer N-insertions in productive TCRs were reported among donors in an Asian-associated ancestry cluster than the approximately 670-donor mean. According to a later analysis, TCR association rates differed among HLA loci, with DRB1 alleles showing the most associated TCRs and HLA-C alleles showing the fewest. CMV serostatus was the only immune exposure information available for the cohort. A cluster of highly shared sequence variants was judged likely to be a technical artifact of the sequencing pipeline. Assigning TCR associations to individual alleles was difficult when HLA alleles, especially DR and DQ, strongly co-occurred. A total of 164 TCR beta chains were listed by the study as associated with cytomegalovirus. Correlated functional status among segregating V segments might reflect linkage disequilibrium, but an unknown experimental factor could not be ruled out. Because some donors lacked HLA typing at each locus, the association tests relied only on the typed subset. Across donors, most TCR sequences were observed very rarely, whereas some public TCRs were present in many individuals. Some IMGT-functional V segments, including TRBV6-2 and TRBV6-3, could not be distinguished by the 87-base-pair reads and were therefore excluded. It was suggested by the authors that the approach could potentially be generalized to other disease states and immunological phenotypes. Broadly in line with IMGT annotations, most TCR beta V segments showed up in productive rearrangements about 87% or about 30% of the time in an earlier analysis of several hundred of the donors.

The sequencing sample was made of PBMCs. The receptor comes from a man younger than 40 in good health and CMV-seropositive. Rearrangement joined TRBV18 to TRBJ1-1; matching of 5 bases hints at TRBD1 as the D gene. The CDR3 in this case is CASSPGANTEAFF. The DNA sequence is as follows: TGTGCCAGCTCACCAGGGGCGAACACTGAAGCTTTCTTT.